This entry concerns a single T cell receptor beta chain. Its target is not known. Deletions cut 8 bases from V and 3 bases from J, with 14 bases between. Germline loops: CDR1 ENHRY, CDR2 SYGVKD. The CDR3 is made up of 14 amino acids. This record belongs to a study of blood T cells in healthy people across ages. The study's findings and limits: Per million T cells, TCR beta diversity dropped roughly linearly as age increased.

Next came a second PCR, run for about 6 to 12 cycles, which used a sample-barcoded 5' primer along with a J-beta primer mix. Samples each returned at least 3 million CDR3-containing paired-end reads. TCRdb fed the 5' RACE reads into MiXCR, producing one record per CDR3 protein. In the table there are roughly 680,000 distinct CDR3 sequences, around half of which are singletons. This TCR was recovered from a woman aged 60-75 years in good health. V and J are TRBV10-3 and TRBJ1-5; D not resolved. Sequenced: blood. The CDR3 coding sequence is TGTGCCATCTCGGCCGGTGAGACCAATCAGCCCCAGCATTTT. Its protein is CAISAGETNQPQHF.